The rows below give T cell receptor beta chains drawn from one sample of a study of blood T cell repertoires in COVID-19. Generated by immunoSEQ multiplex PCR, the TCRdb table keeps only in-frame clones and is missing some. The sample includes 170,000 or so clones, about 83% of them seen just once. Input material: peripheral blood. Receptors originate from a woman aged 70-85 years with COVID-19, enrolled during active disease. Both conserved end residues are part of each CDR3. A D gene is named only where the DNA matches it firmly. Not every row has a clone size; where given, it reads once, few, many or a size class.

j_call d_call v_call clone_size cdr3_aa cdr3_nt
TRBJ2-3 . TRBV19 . CASNSLADTQYF TGTGCCAGCAATTCACTAGCAGATACGCAGTATTTT
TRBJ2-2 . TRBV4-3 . CASSQERGQPTGELFF TGCGCCAGCAGCCAAGAACGAGGACAGCCTACCGGGGAGCTGTTTTTT
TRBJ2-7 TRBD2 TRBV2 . CASTSEGSGRADEQYF TGTGCCAGCACCTCTGAGGGTAGCGGGAGGGCCGACGAGCAGTACTTC
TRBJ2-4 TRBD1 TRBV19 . CASSNGGTGLNIQYF TGTGCCAGTAGTAATGGGGGGACAGGGTTGAACATTCAGTACTTC
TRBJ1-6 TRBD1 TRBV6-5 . CATIRKDRESPLHF TGTGCCACCATACGAAAGGACAGGGAATCACCCCTCCACTTT
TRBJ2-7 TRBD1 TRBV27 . CASSLLGQGVYSGAYEQYF TGTGCCAGCAGTTTACTCGGACAGGGCGTGTATTCCGGAGCCTACGAGCAGTACTTC
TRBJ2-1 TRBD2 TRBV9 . CASSVGTSMNNEQFF TGTGCCAGCAGCGTAGGGACTAGCATGAACAATGAGCAGTTCTTC
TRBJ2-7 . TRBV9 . CASNTHPQGLSYEQYF TGTGCCAGCAACACCCACCCCCAGGGTCTCTCCTACGAGCAGTACTTC
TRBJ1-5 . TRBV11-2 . CASSFGRAGQPQHF TGTGCCAGCAGCTTCGGTAGAGCCGGTCAGCCCCAGCATTTT
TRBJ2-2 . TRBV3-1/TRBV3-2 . CASSHITGELFF TGTGCCAGCAGCCACATCACCGGGGAGCTGTTTTTT
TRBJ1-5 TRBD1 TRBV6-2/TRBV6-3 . CASSYSPQPTGHQPQHF TGTGCCAGCAGTTACTCGCCACAACCGACAGGGCACCAGCCCCAGCATTTT
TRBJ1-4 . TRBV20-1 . CSASGGGYGEKLFF TGCAGTGCTAGTGGGGGGGGATATGGAGAAAAACTGTTTTTT
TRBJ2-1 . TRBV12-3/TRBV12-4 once CASSPPGYNEQFF TGTGCCAGCTCACCTCCGGGATACAATGAGCAGTTCTTC
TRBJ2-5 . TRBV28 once CASSLGGPQETQYF TGTGCCAGCAGTTTGGGCGGGCCCCAAGAGACCCAGTACTTC
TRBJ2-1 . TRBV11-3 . CASSLTDSRNEQFF TGTGCCAGCAGCTTAACTGACTCGCGCAATGAGCAGTTCTTC
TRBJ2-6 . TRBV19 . CASSIPGAGANVLTF TGTGCCAGTAGTATCCCGGGGGCTGGGGCCAACGTCCTGACTTTC
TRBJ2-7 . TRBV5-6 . CASSLSGEQYF TGTGCCAGCAGCTTATCGGGCGAGCAGTACTTC
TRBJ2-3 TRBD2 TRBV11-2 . CASSRLAGDTDTQYF TGTGCCAGCTCCCGACTAGCGGGAGACACAGATACGCAGTATTTT
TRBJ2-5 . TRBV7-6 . CASSARQADQETQYF TGTGCCAGCAGCGCCCGGCAAGCGGACCAAGAGACCCAGTACTTC
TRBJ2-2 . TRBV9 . CASSVVAENTGELFF TGTGCCAGCAGCGTAGTGGCAGAAAACACCGGGGAGCTGTTTTTT
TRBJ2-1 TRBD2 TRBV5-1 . CASSPGLAGSGEQFF TGCGCCAGCAGCCCGGGACTAGCGGGATCTGGGGAGCAGTTCTTC
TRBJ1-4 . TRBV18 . CASSPLREEKLFF TGTGCCAGCTCACCACTAAGAGAAGAAAAACTGTTTTTT
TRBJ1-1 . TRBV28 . CASRPGGRNTEAFF TGTGCCAGCCGCCCGGGGGGCCGGAACACTGAAGCTTTCTTT
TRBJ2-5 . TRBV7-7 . CASSSRMGGLGETQYF TGTGCTAGCAGCTCCCGCATGGGGGGGCTGGGAGAGACCCAGTACTTC
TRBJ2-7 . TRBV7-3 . CASSSRIRVGEQYF TGTGCCAGCAGCTCCCGAATTAGAGTCGGCGAGCAGTACTTC
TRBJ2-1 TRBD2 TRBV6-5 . CASTASGGSNEQFF TGTGCCAGCACAGCCAGCGGGGGTTCCAATGAGCAATTCTTC
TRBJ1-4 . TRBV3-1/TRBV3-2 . CASSQSGGALGEKLFF TGTGCCAGCAGCCAGTCCGGAGGGGCTCTGGGTGAAAAACTGTTTTTT
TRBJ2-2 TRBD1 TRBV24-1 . CATSADRGTGELFF TGTGCCACCAGTGCCGACAGGGGGACCGGGGAGCTGTTTTTT
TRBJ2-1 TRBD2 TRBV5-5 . CASSPTSGSHNEQFF TGTGCCAGCAGCCCGACTAGCGGGAGTCACAATGAGCAGTTCTTC
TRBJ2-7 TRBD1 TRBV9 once CASSVGMGQGSYEQYF TGTGCCAGCAGCGTAGGAATGGGACAGGGCTCCTACGAGCAGTACTTC
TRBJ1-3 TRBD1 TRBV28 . CASYQPWGTGANPDGNTIYF TGTGCCAGCTATCAACCGTGGGGGACAGGGGCAAATCCTGATGGAAACACCATATATTTT
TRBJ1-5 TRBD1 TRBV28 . CASRKTGGLNQPQHF TGTGCCAGCAGAAAAACAGGGGGGCTGAATCAGCCCCAGCATTTT
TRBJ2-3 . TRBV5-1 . CASSLHTDTQYF TGCGCCAGCAGCTTACACACAGATACGCAGTATTTT
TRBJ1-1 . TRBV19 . CASSDMTVMNTEAFF TGTGCCAGTAGCGACATGACAGTCATGAACACTGAAGCTTTCTTT
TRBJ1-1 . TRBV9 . CASSVVIGSEAFF TGTGCCAGCAGCGTAGTGATCGGGTCTGAAGCTTTCTTT
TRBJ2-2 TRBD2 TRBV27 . CASRPTDSRGDTGELFF TGTGCCAGCAGACCGACCGACAGCCGGGGGGACACCGGGGAGCTGTTTTTT
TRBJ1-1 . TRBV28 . CASRELRAGNTEAFF TGTGCCAGCAGGGAACTGAGAGCAGGGAACACTGAAGCTTTCTTT
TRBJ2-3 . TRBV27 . CASSSISRDTQYF TGTGCCAGCAGCTCAATCTCGAGAGATACGCAGTATTTT
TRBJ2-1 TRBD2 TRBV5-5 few CASSPSLAGVGYNEQFF TGTGCCAGCAGCCCGAGTTTAGCGGGAGTGGGATACAATGAGCAGTTCTTC
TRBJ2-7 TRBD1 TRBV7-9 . CASSSRGQISYEQYF TGTGCCAGCAGCTCCCGGGGACAGATCTCCTACGAGCAGTACTTC
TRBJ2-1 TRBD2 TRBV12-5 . CASGLVLAGSYNEQFF TGTGCTAGTGGTTTGGTACTAGCGGGCTCCTACAATGAGCAGTTCTTC
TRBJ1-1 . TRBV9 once CASSVDPEMNTEAFF TGTGCCAGCAGCGTAGATCCGGAGATGAACACTGAAGCTTTCTTT
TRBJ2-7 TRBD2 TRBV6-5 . CASKMTSDYEQYF TGTGCCAGCAAAATGACTAGCGACTACGAGCAGTACTTC
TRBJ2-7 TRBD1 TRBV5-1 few CASSLGTGPYEQYF TGCGCCAGCAGCTTGGGGACAGGACCCTACGAGCAGTACTTC
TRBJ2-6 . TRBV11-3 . CASSLNSGPIGANVLTF TGTGCCAGCAGCTTAAACAGCGGGCCAATTGGGGCCAACGTCCTGACTTTC
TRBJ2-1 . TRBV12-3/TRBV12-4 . CASSSQSGFWQFF TGTGCCAGCAGTTCACAATCGGGGTTTTGGCAGTTCTTC
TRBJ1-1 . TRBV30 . CAWKKSGDSEAFF TGTGCCTGGAAAAAATCGGGGGATTCTGAAGCTTTCTTT
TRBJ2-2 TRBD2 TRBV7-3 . CASSTYPRGGVNTGELFF TGTGCCAGCAGCACCTACCCCCGGGGAGGGGTAAACACCGGGGAGCTGTTTTTT
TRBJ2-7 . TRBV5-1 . CASSQDSYEQYF TGCGCCAGCAGCCAGGACTCCTACGAGCAGTACTTC
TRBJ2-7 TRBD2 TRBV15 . CATSRDLSGYYEQYF TGTGCCACCAGCAGGGATCTTAGCGGGTACTACGAGCAGTACTTC
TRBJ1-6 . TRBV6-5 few CASSSSSVSPLHF TGTGCCAGCAGCTCTAGTTCGGTTTCACCCCTCCACTTT
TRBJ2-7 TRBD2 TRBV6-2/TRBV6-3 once CASSYSSVAGVGRYEQYF TGTGCCAGCAGTTATTCTTCTGTGGCGGGAGTGGGCCGATACGAGCAGTACTTC
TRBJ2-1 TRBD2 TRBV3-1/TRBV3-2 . CASSPRTRTDYNEQFF TGTGCCAGCAGCCCCCGGACTAGAACCGACTACAATGAGCAGTTCTTC
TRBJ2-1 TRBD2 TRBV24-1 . CATSDSTSGNYNEQFF TGTGCCACCAGTGATTCTACTAGCGGGAATTACAATGAGCAGTTCTTC
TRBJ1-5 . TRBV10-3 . CAISENRDQPQHF TGTGCCATCAGTGAAAACAGGGATCAGCCCCAGCATTTT